The 14 T cell receptor beta chains presented below share a single source sample, sequenced in a study of cytomegalovirus exposure and HLA in healthy donors. The PCR employed 60 Vbeta primers together with 13 Jbeta primers. Repertoires were generated with immunoSEQ multiplex PCR, while TCRdb's copy carries only in-frame clones and drops some. This sample yields roughly 150,000 clones, of which 80% are seen a single time; about 1.3% belongs to the top ten. Sequencing was performed on PBMCs. These receptor sequences come from a man aged 25-40 years in good health and CMV-seronegative.

V usage is TRBV11-3 and J usage is TRBJ2-2; a weak D match, TRBD2 (5 bases). CDR1 SGHNT and CDR2 YENEEA come from the germline V gene. The CDR3 length is 14 residues. Between the trimmed V and J ends, which lost 2 bases and 3 bases, there was a span of 7 bases. CDR3 region: CASSLYGDTGELFF. CDR3 coding DNA: TGTGCCAGCAGCTTATACGGGGACACCGGGGAGCTGTTTTTT.

The V gene is TRBV28, the J gene TRBJ1-3; 7 bases line up with TRBD1. Germline CDR1 is MDHEN and CDR2 is SYDVKM. The CDR3 has 14 amino acids. Trimming took 7 bases from V and 0 from J; bases not matched to a gene: 3. In DNA form, the CDR3 reads TGTGCCAGCACAGGGGGAATCTCTGGAAACACCATATATTTT. Its protein product is CASTGGISGNTIYF.

Regarding this clone: The germline gene is not matched at one end of the junction; a read error may be the cause. The chain links TRBV4-1 to TRBJ1-1, with 8 bases fitting TRBD1. The CDR3 covers 11 residues. From germline, CDR1 is MGHRA and CDR2 YSYEKL. CDR3 protein: CASSQRQGPIF. The CDR3, as DNA: TGCGCCAGCAGCCAAAGACAGGGGCCGATCTTT.

The J gene is TRBJ1-6, the V gene TRBV4-3, with TRBD1 identical over 7 bases. The germline V gene encodes CDR1 LGHNA and CDR2 YSLEER. Trimming took 3 bases from V and 6 from J; bases not matched to a gene: 5. CDR3 size: 15 residues. The CDR3 bases are TGCGCCAGCAGCCAGCGGGACAGTCGTAATTCACCCCTCCACTTT. Translation gives CASSQRDSRNSPLHF.

This chain links TRBV4-3 with TRBJ2-1; TRBD2 might be the D (6 bases). Trimming removed 3 bases from V and 0 bases from J, with 12 bases in between. The CDR3 consists of 16 residues. From germline, CDR1 is LGHNA and CDR2 YSLEER. The CDR3 coding sequence is TGCGCCAGCAGCCACCGGGACTTCTACTCCTACAATGAGCAGTTCTTC. It is translated as CASSHRDFYSYNEQFF.

This clone showed up just a few times. The rearrangement links TRBV5-8 to TRBJ1-4, with 7 nucleotides matching TRBD1. The V gene end was trimmed by 3 bases and the J gene end by 7 bases; junction bases not matched to a gene: 12. CDR1 is SGHTS and CDR2 is YDEGEE in the germline V gene. There are 16 residues in the CDR3. Here the CDR3 DNA reads TGTGCCAGCAGCTGGGGGATGACAGGGTTTCCTGAAAAACTGTTTTTT. The encoded protein is CASSWGMTGFPEKLFF.

This clone appeared once. This chain connects TRBV13 to TRBJ2-7, with 7 bases that match TRBD2. Germline trimming cut 6 bases from V and 3 bases from J; bases unmatched to any gene: 11. The germline gives CDR1 PRHDT, CDR2 FYEKMQ (reference sequence). CDR3 length: 15 amino acids. Here the CDR3 DNA reads TGTGCCAGCAGTCGTTGGGGGGGAGGCAACTACGAGCAGTACTTC. This encodes CASSRWGGGNYEQYF.

The J gene is TRBJ1-5, the V gene TRBV13, with 9 bases fitting TRBD1. Germline-derived CDR1 and CDR2 are PRHDT and FYEKMQ (reference sequence). V was clipped by 3 bases and J by 3 bases; unmatched bases: 3. The CDR3 sequence is 15 residues long. The CDR3 spells CASSLGQGPNQPQHF. CDR3 bases: TGTGCCAGCAGCTTGGGACAGGGCCCCAATCAGCCCCAGCATTTT.

The chain carries TRBV19 and TRBJ2-7, with TRBD1 identical over 7 bases. J lost 3 bases, V lost 6 bases, and 8 bases had no gene match. The CDR3 is 14 amino acids. Germline CDR1 is LNHDA and CDR2 is SQIVND (reference sequence). The CDR3 loop reads CASSLTGPGYEQYF. DNA of the CDR3: TGTGCCAGTAGCCTGACAGGGCCGGGCTACGAGCAGTACTTC. Using reference TRBV19 and TRBJ2-7 for the parts outside the CDR3, the full variable domain is DGGITQSPKYLFRKEGQNVTLSCEQNLNHDAMYWYRQDPGQGLRLIYYSQIVNDFQKGDIAEGYSVSREKKESFPLTVTSAQKNPTAFYLCASSLTGPGYEQYFGPGTRLTVT.

J is TRBJ2-2 and V is TRBV19, with D tentatively TRBD2 (5 bases). Germline V gives CDR1 LNHDA, CDR2 SQIVND (reference sequence). The CDR3 extends over 14 amino acids. Trimming removed 9 bases at V and 2 bases at J, with 13 bases between. The CDR3 protein is CASKMTGNTGELFF. The CDR3 coding sequence is TGTGCCAGCAAAATGACGGGAAACACCGGGGAGCTGTTTTTT.

The table lists this clone with a count of one. The rearrangement joins TRBV7-9 to TRBJ1-4; D might be TRBD1 (5 bases). Germline V lookup: CDR1 SEHNR, CDR2 FQNEAQ (reference sequence). CDR3 length equals 15 residues. Trimming took off 5 bases at V and 11 bases at J, with 21 bases between the two ends. Here the CDR3 DNA reads TGTGCCAGCAGCCCGGCGGGGCTCAAGGGAGAGAAACTGTTTTTT. Its translation: CASSPAGLKGEKLFF.

The gene calls are TRBV12-5 and TRBJ1-1; D may be TRBD1 (5 bases). Looked up from germline, CDR1 is LGHNT and CDR2 is FRNRAP. The CDR3 is 14 residues long. V was trimmed by 0 bases and J by 3 bases, leaving 8 bases between them. Here the CDR3 reads CASGLVRGDTEAFF. Here the CDR3 DNA reads TGTGCTAGTGGTTTGGTACGGGGGGACACTGAAGCTTTCTTT.

The chain recombines TRBV30 with TRBJ1-2; D not resolved. There are 12 residues in the CDR3. With 0 bases removed from V and 4 bases from J, the gap between germline ends came to 6 bases. The germline gives CDR1 GTSNPN, CDR2 SVGIG (reference sequence). The CDR3 loop reads CAWSVGVYGYTF. DNA for the CDR3: TGTGCCTGGAGTGTCGGGGTCTATGGCTACACCTTC.

This chain links TRBV19 with TRBJ2-2; D gene uncertain. V was pared by 2 bases and J by 6 bases, with 10 bases between. Germline loops: CDR1 LNHDA, CDR2 SQIVND (reference sequence). This CDR3 is 14 amino acids long. The CDR3 reads CASSITSPAGELFF. In DNA form, the CDR3 reads TGTGCCAGTAGTATAACCTCCCCAGCCGGGGAGCTGTTTTTT.